This T cell receptor (beta chain) was captured by sequencing in a study of T cell repertoires in cytomegalovirus infection. There are a few counts of this clonotype. From the reads, TCRdb called clonotypes with MiXCR, one entry per CDR3 protein. In the table there are about 250,000 distinct CDR3 sequences, about 15% of which are singletons. The CDR3 consists of 13 residues. Germline CDR1 MNHNY, CDR2 SVGAGI (reference sequence). The junction had 3 bases not matched to a gene; V was cut back by 8 bases and J by 2 bases. Sequencing was performed on CD8+ T cells from PBMCs. The rearrangement joins TRBV6-6 to TRBJ2-1, with TRBD1 identical over 7 bases. The clonotype originates from a human donor in good health (CMV status not recorded). Some clones in this sample may be carry-over from other donors' samples. The CDR3: CASLGGAYNEQFF. The CDR3 DNA follows: TGTGCCAGCCTAGGGGGCGCCTACAATGAGCAGTTCTTC.